The source of this T cell receptor beta chain is a study of T cells in Graves' hyperthyroidism and ophthalmopathy. Notes on the study in general: Classification by a 13 V-J model distinguished ophthalmopathy from stable hyperthyroidism.

RNA transcripts served as the template for amplifying TCR beta CDR3 regions. When the TCR CDR3 underwent first-round RT-PCR, the HTBI primer set was used. Each CDR3 protein is one row after TCRdb ran MiXCR on the multiplex PCR reads. This sample carries about 380,000 distinct CDR3 sequences, roughly 12% of them seen once, and the ten largest clones take around 21%. V lost 5 bases and J lost 9, with 17 bases in between. Germline CDR1 and CDR2: MDHEN and SYDVKM. This CDR3 is 14 amino acids long. Many counts were recorded for this clonotype. The antigen is undetermined. The TCR originated in a man aged 25 to 45 with Graves' hyperthyroidism that later progressed to Graves' ophthalmopathy. The chain joins TRBV28 to TRBJ2-1, with D uncertain. Sequenced material: blood. The CDR3 DNA reads as TGTGCCAGCAGTGACCCGGGCTCCTACGGTGAGCAGTTCTTC. This translates into CASSDPGSYGEQFF.